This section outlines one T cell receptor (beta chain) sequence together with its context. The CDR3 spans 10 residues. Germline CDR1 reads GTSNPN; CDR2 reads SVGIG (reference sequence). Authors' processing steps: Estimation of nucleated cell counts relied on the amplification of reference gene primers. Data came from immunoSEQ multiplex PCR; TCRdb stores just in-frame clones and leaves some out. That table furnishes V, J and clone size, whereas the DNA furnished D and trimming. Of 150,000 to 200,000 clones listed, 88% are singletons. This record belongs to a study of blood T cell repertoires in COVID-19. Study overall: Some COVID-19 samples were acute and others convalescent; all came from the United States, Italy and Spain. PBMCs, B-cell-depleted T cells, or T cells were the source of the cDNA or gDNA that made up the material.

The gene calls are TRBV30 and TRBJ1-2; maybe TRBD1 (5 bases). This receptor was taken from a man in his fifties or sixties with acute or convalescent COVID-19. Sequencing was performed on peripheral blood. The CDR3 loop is CAQGGYGYTF. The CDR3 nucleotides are TGTGCGCAGGGAGGCTATGGCTACACCTTC.